This is a list of T cell receptor beta chains from one sample in a study of cytomegalovirus exposure and HLA in healthy donors. Profiling relied on immunoSEQ multiplex PCR, and the TCRdb table lists in-frame clones only, not all of them. Here the sample spans about 140,000 clones, 65% to 80% being singletons. Sequences were obtained from PBMCs. The receptors were gathered from a man aged 30 to 45 in good health and CMV-seronegative. Both conserved end residues are part of each CDR3. D genes are given only for firm matches. Size tells how often a clone was seen (once, few, many) or the class of an expanded clone, and some rows leave it out.

clone_size	d_call	v_call	j_call	cdr3_length	cdr3_aa	cdr3_nt
-	-	TRBV2	TRBJ1-2	12	CASRRHDYGYTF	TGTGCCAGCAGGAGACACGACTATGGCTACACCTTC
few	TRBD2	TRBV2	TRBJ2-5	17	CASTLGTSGVGKETQYF	TGTGCCAGCACTCTCGGGACTAGCGGGGTCGGTAAAGAGACCCAGTACTTC
few	TRBD2	TRBV6-6	TRBJ2-1	16	CASSYSMLAGGPEQFF	TGTGCCAGCAGTTACTCTATGCTAGCGGGGGGCCCTGAGCAGTTCTTC
-	-	TRBV21-1	TRBJ1-4	16	CASSKVRSRGCEKLFF	TGTGCCAGCAGCAAAGTGAGGTCCAGGGGGTGTGAAAAACTGTTTTTT
-	-	TRBV2	TRBJ2-5	16	CASSQPSGTYQETQYF	TGTGCCAGCAGCCAACCCTCGGGAACCTACCAAGAGACCCAGTACTTC
once	-	TRBV6-4	TRBJ2-5	14	CASSVKGGEETQYF	TGTGCCAGCAGTGTTAAGGGGGGGGAAGAGACCCAGTACTTC
-	TRBD1	TRBV5-1	TRBJ2-7	19	CASSKSPTGQPTFSYEQYF	TGCGCCAGCAGCAAGAGCCCGACGGGACAGCCCACTTTCTCCTACGAGCAGTACTTC
-	-	TRBV4-1	TRBJ2-5	14	CASSPLGTQETQYF	TGCGCCAGCAGCCCCCTGGGCACGCAAGAGACCCAGTACTTC
-	TRBD1	TRBV6-1	TRBJ2-7	13	CASTDRGRGEQYF	TGTGCCAGCACCGACAGGGGGCGAGGCGAGCAGTACTTC
-	-	TRBV6-1	TRBJ1-2	14	CASGTSWDSASYTF	TGTGCCAGCGGCACCTCCTGGGACTCAGCATCCTACACCTTC
-	TRBD1	TRBV2	TRBJ2-3	17	CASRAGGPTLWMDTQYF	TGTGCCAGCAGGGCAGGGGGTCCTACCCTTTGGATGGATACGCAGTATTTT
-	TRBD1	TRBV7-3	TRBJ2-3	14	CASSPHRGADTQYF	TGTGCCAGCAGCCCCCACAGGGGCGCAGATACGCAGTATTTT
-	TRBD1	TRBV5-1	TRBJ2-1	14	CASSPGTGNNEQFF	TGCGCCAGCAGCCCGGGGACAGGGAACAATGAGCAGTTCTTC
-	-	TRBV5-5	TRBJ2-4	14	CASSMTPAKNSQYF	TGTGCCAGCAGCATGACCCCGGCCAAAAACAGTCAGTACTTC
-	-	TRBV9	TRBJ1-2	17	CASTDSPGTLHNYGYTF	TGTGCCAGCACCGACAGCCCCGGGACACTTCATAACTATGGCTACACCTTC
-	TRBD2	TRBV7-6	TRBJ2-5	14	CASSQTSGQETQYF	TGTGCCAGCAGTCAGACTAGCGGTCAAGAGACCCAGTACTTC
-	-	TRBV6-5	TRBJ2-2	15	CASNSQTGSTGELFF	TGTGCCAGCAACTCACAGACAGGCTCCACCGGGGAGCTGTTTTTT
-	TRBD1	TRBV5-5	TRBJ2-5	15	CATPRDRADRETQYF	TGTGCCACGCCTAGGGACAGAGCAGATAGGGAGACCCAGTACTTC
few	TRBD2	TRBV14	TRBJ2-7	19	CASSPDRGWGGSSSYEQYF	TGTGCCAGCAGCCCCGACCGGGGATGGGGCGGGAGTAGCTCGTACGAGCAGTACTTC
-	-	TRBV11-2	TRBJ2-6	18	CASSGLWFAFAGANVLTF	TGTGCCAGCAGCGGACTATGGTTTGCCTTTGCCGGGGCCAACGTCCTGACTTTC
-	-	TRBV5-4	TRBJ2-7	13	CASSYLPGREQYF	TGTGCCAGCAGCTACCTCCCAGGAAGGGAGCAGTACTTC
few	-	TRBV5-1	TRBJ1-1	14	CASSLEGVNTEAFF	TGCGCCAGCAGCTTGGAAGGGGTGAACACTGAAGCTTTCTTT
-	-	TRBV21-1	TRBJ1-5	15	CASSTPGGGGSAQHF	TGTGCCAGCAGCACCCCGGGGGGGGGAGGATCAGCCCAGCATTTT
once	TRBD2	TRBV11-2	TRBJ2-1	16	CASTGLAASYALEQFF	TGTGCCAGCACGGGACTAGCGGCCTCCTACGCCTTGGAGCAGTTCTTC
-	TRBD2	TRBV9	TRBJ2-7	17	CASSETQGLAGPYEQYF	TGTGCCAGCAGTGAAACCCAGGGGCTAGCGGGCCCCTACGAGCAGTACTTC
-	-	TRBV15	TRBJ1-1	13	CATSRGVDTEAFF	TGTGCCACCAGCCGGGGAGTCGACACTGAAGCTTTCTTT
-	-	TRBV7-2	TRBJ2-7	14	CASSLAIDSYEQYF	TGTGCCAGCAGCTTAGCCATAGACTCCTACGAGCAGTACTTC
-	-	TRBV9	TRBJ2-1	14	CASGPGDSTNEQFF	TGTGCCAGCGGCCCGGGGGACAGTACCAATGAGCAGTTCTTC
few	TRBD1	TRBV10-3	TRBJ2-2	15	CAIPSGGADTGELFF	TGTGCCATCCCTTCAGGGGGCGCGGACACCGGGGAGCTGTTTTTT
once	TRBD2	TRBV19	TRBJ2-5	15	CASSFGGAEAKTQYF	TGTGCCAGTAGTTTCGGGGGGGCAGAGGCGAAGACCCAGTACTTC
-	TRBD1	TRBV5-6	TRBJ2-5	14	CASSSTGGDQTQYF	TGTGCCAGCAGCTCAACAGGGGGCGATCAGACCCAGTACTTC
-	-	TRBV16	TRBJ1-5	15	CASSPSGSGNQPQHF	TGTGCCAGCAGCCCCTCAGGGTCAGGAAATCAGCCCCAGCATTTT
-	TRBD1	TRBV10-1	TRBJ1-4	13	CASRTGFGEKLFF	TGCGCCAGCAGGACAGGGTTTGGCGAAAAACTGTTTTTT
once	-	TRBV28	TRBJ1-5	15	CASREQGWYNQPQHF	TGTGCCAGCAGGGAACAGGGTTGGTACAATCAGCCCCAGCATTTT
-	-	TRBV6-5	TRBJ2-7	14	CASSYSGTGYEQYF	TGTGCCAGCAGTTACTCTGGGACTGGGTACGAGCAGTACTTC
-	-	TRBV4-1	TRBJ1-1	14	CASSQEGRNTEAFF	TGCGCCAGCAGCCAAGAGGGCCGGAACACTGAAGCTTTCTTT
-	-	TRBV18	TRBJ2-1	12	CASSEGTNEQFF	TGTGCCAGCTCGGAGGGTACGAATGAGCAGTTCTTC
-	-	TRBV7-2	TRBJ2-7	12	CASSFNWADQYF	TGTGCCAGCAGCTTCAATTGGGCAGACCAGTACTTC
-	-	TRBV7-8	TRBJ2-7	12	CASSFDIVGQYF	TGTGCCAGCAGCTTTGACATAGTCGGGCAGTACTTC
-	-	TRBV5-6	TRBJ1-2	13	CASSLRTDYGYTF	TGTGCCAGCAGCTTGCGAACAGACTATGGCTACACCTTC
-	TRBD1	TRBV6-5	TRBJ2-7	14	CASSQDRGTYEQYF	TGTGCCAGCAGCCAGGACAGGGGCACCTACGAGCAGTACTTC